A single sample gave rise to the 22 T cell receptor beta chains below, sequenced in a study of regulatory T cells in long-lasting Graves disease. Arm-PCR of CDR3 regions and iRepertoire HTBI primers were the basis on which TCR beta libraries were built. A single record per CDR3 protein comes from TCRdb applying MiXCR to the multiplex PCR reads. This table has about 470,000 distinct CDR3 sequences, about 16% appearing once. The time point here: newly diagnosed GD, antithyroid drugs for less than 3 months. Generation of the TCR library employed RNA extracted from PBMCs. This sample was also put to use in a study of T cells in Graves' hyperthyroidism and ophthalmopathy.

The sample consisted of peripheral blood mononuclear cells (PBMCs), taken at new diagnosis, from a patient treated with antithyroid drugs. These receptors were collected from a woman in her 30s with Graves disease.

In the case of this clonotype: It is likely a read error, because the conserved phenylalanine at the end of the CDR3 is missing. This chain connects TRBV7-3 to TRBJ2-2; D gene ambiguous. CDR3 length: 15 amino acids. Germline loops: CDR1 SGHTA, CDR2 FQGTGA. V gave up 1 base and J gave up 0 bases, with 6 bases separating them. This chain's CDR3 is CASSLSGSNTGELFL. CDR3 DNA sequence: TGTGCCAGCAGCTTAAGCGGATCGAACACCGGGGAGCTGTTTCTT.

In its sample, this clonotype was seen many times. The V and J genes are TRBV28 and TRBJ2-5; no definite D call. CDR1 and CDR2 from the germline V gene are MDHEN and SYDVKM. This CDR3 is 16 amino acids long. The V gene lost 4 bases and the J gene lost 1 base, with 16 bases spanning the gap. The DNA of the CDR3 is TGTGCCAGCAGTTATGGACCCCGACGGCCCCAAGAGACCCAGTACTTC. Its protein is CASSYGPRRPQETQYF.

This clonotype was picked up many times. The rearrangement joins TRBV6-1 to TRBJ1-5, with no clear D. Germline lookup yields CDR1 MNHNS and CDR2 SASEGT. V lost 1 base and J 2 bases, leaving 9 bases between the germline ends. There are 15 residues in the CDR3. The CDR3 sequence is CASSEGTWGNQPQHF. In nucleotides, the CDR3 is TGTGCCAGCAGTGAAGGAACGTGGGGCAATCAGCCCCAGCATTTT.

J is TRBJ2-1 and V is TRBV12-3 or TRBV12-4; TRBD2 might be the D (6 bases). CDR3 length: 14 residues. V lost 4 bases to trimming and J lost 4 bases, with 11 bases between them. CDR3 sequence reads: CASSYRELYNEQFF. The CDR3 nucleotides are TGTGCCAGCAGTTACCGGGAGCTATACAATGAGCAGTTCTTC.

This clonotype occurred many times. The V and J genes are TRBV18 and TRBJ2-1; TRBD1 agrees at 8 bases. The CDR3 extends over 14 amino acids. Germline CDR1 KGHSH, CDR2 LQKENI. V shed 0 bases and J 9 bases; nucleotides not matched to a gene: 4. The CDR3, as DNA: TGTGCCAGCTCACCACCTCAGGGGGCCGGTGAGCAGTTCTTC. As protein: CASSPPQGAGEQFF. Based on the CDR3 plus reference TRBV18 and TRBJ2-1, the full variable domain is NAGVMQNPRHLVRRRGQEARLRCSPMKGHSHVYWYRQLPEEGLKFMVYLQKENIIDESGMPKERFSAEFPKEGPSILRIQQVVRGDSAAYFCASSPPQGAGEQFFGPGTRLTVL.

The rearrangement uses TRBV2 and TRBJ1-1; TRBD1 agrees at 8 bases. Unmatched junction bases numbered 5, after V lost 6 bases and J lost 5 bases. The CDR3 loop spans 13 amino acids. Looked up from germline, CDR1 is SNHLY and CDR2 is FYNNEI. This CDR3 is CASRQQGDTEAFF. The CDR3 DNA reads as TGTGCCAGCAGACAACAGGGGGATACTGAAGCTTTCTTT.

Only a few counts were recorded for this clonotype. The rearrangement uses TRBV6-1 and TRBJ1-2; 7 bases fit TRBD1. V shed 3 bases, J shed 2 bases, and the junction held 0 bases outside the gene matches. Germline V lookup: CDR1 MNHNS, CDR2 SASEGT. The CDR3 is made up of 13 amino acids. In DNA form, the CDR3 reads TGTGCCAGCAGTGACAGGGGGAACTATGGCTACACCTTC. Translating gives CASSDRGNYGYTF.

There are many counts of this clonotype. The chain couples TRBV10-2 to TRBJ2-7; TRBD2 aligns across 9 bases. The V and J ends lost 5 bases and 5 bases, in that order; junction bases with no gene match: 10. CDR1 and CDR2 from the germline V gene are WSHSY and SAAADI. This CDR3 comprises 15 residues. CDR3 loop: CASSNRIAGDNEQYF. In DNA, the CDR3 is TGCGCCAGCAGTAACCGAATAGCGGGAGACAACGAGCAGTACTTC.

The chain employs TRBV2 and TRBJ1-2, with 10 nucleotides matching TRBD1. The CDR3 extends over 16 amino acids. Germline V gene data show CDR1 as SNHLY and CDR2 as FYNNEI. J was trimmed by 4 bases and V by 0 bases; bases with no gene match: 5. The CDR3 loop reads CASSEAGTGAVYGYTF. DNA of the CDR3: TGTGCCAGCAGTGAAGCGGGGACAGGGGCGGTCTATGGCTACACCTTC.

This clonotype has more than one count but fewer than ten. The junction differs from germline at one of its ends, possibly a read error. The chain carries TRBV11-1 and TRBJ2-5; 8 positions agree with TRBD1. The CDR3 contains 15 residues. Germline loops: CDR1 SGHAT, CDR2 FQDESV (reference sequence). Written as DNA, the CDR3 is TGCGCCAGCAGCCAAGATGGACAGGGAAAAGAGACCCAGTACTTC. Translating it yields CASSQDGQGKETQYF.

This chain connects TRBV28 to TRBJ1-1; possible D gene TRBD1, 5 bases. Trimming removed 11 bases at V and 0 bases at J, with 16 bases between. Germline V gives CDR1 MDHEN, CDR2 SYDVKM. The CDR3 has 14 amino acids. CDR3 amino acids: CAPREGTMNTEAFF. CDR3 in DNA: TGTGCCCCCAGGGAGGGGACGATGAACACTGAAGCTTTCTTT.

This clonotype has only a few counts. The genes are TRBV6-4 and TRBJ2-1; D call uncertain. The V end was cut by 5 bases, the J end by 14 bases, with 13 bases between. The CDR3 sequence is 11 residues long. The V gene's germline CDR1 is MRHNA and CDR2 SNTAGT. CDR3 DNA: TGTGCCAGCAGTCAATACCCTTCGGAGTTCTTC. This sequence encodes CASSQYPSEFF.

The chain has TRBV16 and TRBJ2-3; 8 bases are a match to TRBD2. Germline trimming cut 1 base from V and 5 bases from J; bases unmatched to any gene: 5. The CDR3 has 15 amino acids. Germline CDR1 KGHSY, CDR2 FQNENV. The CDR3 here is CASSQLAAGVDTQYF. The DNA for the CDR3 is TGTGCCAGCAGCCAATTGGCAGCGGGAGTAGATACGCAGTATTTT.

This clonotype was seen ten or more times. This chain uses TRBV10-2 with TRBJ2-3, with D perhaps matching TRBD2 (6 bases). In germline, CDR1 is WSHSY, CDR2 SAAADI. This CDR3 has 15 residues. The V gene lost 4 bases and the J gene lost 6 bases, with 17 bases spanning the gap. The CDR3 DNA is TGCGCCAGCAGTGCTGGACTAATCTTATCGGATACGCAGTATTTT. Translated: CASSAGLILSDTQYF.

V gene TRBV7-8 combines with J gene TRBJ2-3; maybe TRBD2 (6 bases). Between the trimmed V and J ends, which lost 4 bases and 2 bases, there was a span of 13 bases. The CDR3 totals 15 residues. Germline V gene data show CDR1 as SGHVS and CDR2 as FQNEAQ. CDR3: CASSSMAGPTDTQYF. The CDR3 DNA sequence: TGTGCCAGCAGCTCCATGGCGGGACCCACAGATACGCAGTATTTT.

This clonotype was seen just once. The chain links TRBV20-1 to TRBJ2-1; no clear D. Germline CDR1 reads DFQATT; CDR2 reads SNEGSKA (reference sequence). The germline V and J ends were trimmed by 1 base and 0 bases, with 7 bases remaining between them. There are 14 residues in the CDR3. CDR3 sequence: CSARGLNSYNEQFF. The CDR3 DNA reads TGCAGTGCTAGAGGCCTTAACTCCTACAATGAGCAGTTCTTC.

In its sample, this clonotype was seen many times. V and J are TRBV30 and TRBJ2-1; 8 bases line up with TRBD2. Trimming removed 4 bases from V and 8 bases from J; junction bases left unmatched: 10. The germline gives CDR1 GTSNPN, CDR2 SVGIG (reference sequence). This CDR3 has 14 amino acids. This chain's CDR3 is CAWMGPGGAYEQFF. CDR3 in DNA: TGTGCCTGGATGGGACCGGGAGGGGCGTATGAGCAGTTCTTC.

This clonotype was seen a handful of times. This sequence may be a read error, since a much larger clone differs from it by one base. This rearrangement joins TRBV27 to TRBJ2-7; TRBD2 is a possible D gene (6 bases). The germline gives CDR1 MNHEY, CDR2 SMNVEV (reference sequence). The CDR3 is 15 amino acids. In DNA form, the CDR3 reads TGTGTCAGCAGTTTGGCGGGATTCGCCTCCTACGAGCAGTACTTC. Amino acid sequence: CVSSLAGFASYEQYF.

This clonotype has more than one count but fewer than ten. This rearrangement joins TRBV5-1 to TRBJ2-1; D possibly corresponds to TRBD2 (7 bases). V gave up 4 bases and J gave up 8 bases, with 28 bases separating them. CDR3 size: 18 residues. Germline CDR1 is SGHRS and CDR2 is YFSETQ. CDR3 protein: CASSLGGGSGGGPDEQFF. The CDR3 coding sequence is TGCGCCAGCAGCCTGGGGGGGGGCTCTGGGGGAGGGCCAGATGAGCAGTTCTTC.

This clonotype was observed a few times. This chain links TRBV28 with TRBJ2-2; no reliable D call. The length of the CDR3 is 13 residues. Trimming shortened V by 6 bases and J by 6 bases, and 11 bases separated the two germline ends. Per the germline V gene, CDR1 is MDHEN and CDR2 is SYDVKM. The CDR3 DNA is TGTGCCAGCAGCTCCCTTGGTCCCGGGGAGCTGTTTTTT. This translates into CASSSLGPGELFF.

J is TRBJ2-5 and V is TRBV20-1; D might be TRBD1 (5 bases). Germline lookup yields CDR1 DFQATT and CDR2 SNEGSKA (reference sequence). The CDR3 sequence is 14 residues long. V lost 5 bases, J lost 5 bases, and 18 bases lay in between. This CDR3 reads CSAPQALAGETQYF. As DNA, the CDR3 is TGCAGTGCTCCACAGGCGTTAGCTGGCGAGACCCAGTACTTC.

This clonotype occurred a few times. Sequence at one end of the junction differs from germline and may be a read error. This chain joins TRBV29-1 and TRBJ2-1; possibly TRBD1 or TRBD2 for D (6 bases each). This CDR3 region has 8 residues. Germline loops: CDR1 SQVTM, CDR2 ANQGSEA. The CDR3 loop is CSPTRGVF. As DNA, the CDR3 is TGCAGCCCAACTAGGGGGGTCTTC.